The rows below give T cell receptor beta chains drawn from one sample of a study of shared clonotypes between healthy human individuals. Clones were read by immunoSEQ multiplex PCR, and TCRdb kept only the in-frame ones, dropping some. The table has roughly 2.1 million clones, 85% to 95% seen once; the top ten hold around 1.7%. Input material: naive CD8+ T cells from PBMCs. The source is a man aged 18-30 years in good health. Some clones in this sample may be carry-over from other donors' samples. The CDR3 runs from the conserved cysteine through the conserved F or W. The D gene is left open where the match is weak. Size values are once, few and many counts, or a class for expanded clones, and some rows have none.

D	J	size	V	CDR3	DNA
NA	TRBJ2-1	NA	TRBV29-1	CSVDLTYNEQFF	TGCAGCGTTGATCTCACGTACAATGAGCAGTTCTTC
NA	TRBJ1-5	few	TRBV7-9	CASNLGSSNQPQHF	TGTGCCAGTAACCTTGGGTCCTCCAATCAGCCCCAGCATTTT
NA	TRBJ2-2	NA	TRBV27	CASSLTLDGELFF	TGTGCCAGCAGTTTAACGTTAGACGGGGAGCTGTTTTTT
TRBD1	TRBJ2-5	once	TRBV10-2	CASTEDRVKLGQETQYF	TGCGCCAGCACCGAGGACAGGGTGAAGTTGGGTCAAGAGACCCAGTACTTC
NA	TRBJ1-1	NA	TRBV5-8	CASSLYQVENTEAFF	TGTGCCAGCAGCTTGTATCAGGTCGAGAACACTGAAGCTTTCTTT
NA	TRBJ2-3	NA	TRBV15	CATRGRGFRADTQYF	TGTGCCACCAGAGGGCGGGGATTTCGGGCAGATACGCAGTATTTT
NA	TRBJ1-2	NA	TRBV5-6	CASSRLTDRTAGYTF	TGTGCCAGCAGCCGCCTAACTGACCGGACGGCGGGCTACACCTTC
TRBD2	TRBJ2-3	NA	TRBV11-1	CASSPGTSGTDTQYF	TGTGCCAGCAGCCCCGGGACTAGCGGAACAGATACGCAGTATTTT
NA	TRBJ2-5	NA	TRBV7-9	CASSPRGVRQETQYF	TGTGCCAGCAGCCCCCGTGGGGTCAGGCAAGAGACCCAGTACTTC
NA	TRBJ2-7	NA	TRBV4-2	CASSQVFTTGQPTYEQYF	TGTGCCAGCAGCCAAGTCTTTACCACGGGACAACCGACCTACGAGCAGTACTTC
TRBD2	TRBJ2-5	NA	TRBV9	CASSVAAGVRETQYF	TGTGCCAGCAGCGTGGCAGCGGGAGTTAGGGAGACCCAGTACTTC
NA	TRBJ1-5	NA	TRBV28	CASSLEGGNQPQHF	TGTGCCAGCAGCCTGGAGGGGGGCAATCAGCCCCAGCATTTT
NA	TRBJ2-7	NA	TRBV18	CASSPARIGPSSYEQYF	TGTGCCAGCTCACCAGCCAGAATAGGCCCGAGCTCCTACGAGCAGTACTTC
NA	TRBJ2-3	once	TRBV7-2	CASSLAWLRASPDTQYF	TGTGCCAGCAGCTTAGCGTGGTTGAGGGCCTCCCCAGATACGCAGTATTTT
TRBD2	TRBJ2-7	NA	TRBV4-3	CASSQTGTSGRGYEQYF	TGCGCCAGCAGCCAAACCGGGACTAGCGGGAGAGGATACGAGCAGTACTTC
NA	TRBJ1-5	NA	TRBV21-1	CASSKALWWGGNQPQHF	TGTGCCAGCAGCAAAGCGCTTTGGTGGGGAGGCAATCAGCCCCAGCATTTT
NA	TRBJ1-1	NA	TRBV15	CATSISDSTMNTEAFF	TGTGCCACCAGCATTTCGGACAGCACCATGAACACTGAAGCTTTCTTT
TRBD1	TRBJ1-2	NA	TRBV30	CAWIVEGAVPNYGYTF	TGTGCCTGGATCGTGGAGGGGGCCGTACCTAACTATGGCTACACCTTC
NA	TRBJ2-5	NA	TRBV9	CASSVAGTDLGTQYF	TGTGCCAGCAGCGTAGCTGGGACCGACTTAGGGACCCAGTACTTC
TRBD1	TRBJ1-1	NA	TRBV29-1	CSVEEAGGHTEAFF	TGCAGCGTTGAAGAGGCAGGGGGCCACACTGAAGCTTTCTTT
TRBD1	TRBJ2-7	NA	TRBV29-1	CSVEDRDRVSYEQYF	TGCAGCGTTGAAGATCGGGACAGGGTATCCTACGAGCAGTACTTC
TRBD1	TRBJ2-7	NA	TRBV19	CASSHRDRPYEQYF	TGTGCCAGTAGTCACCGGGACAGGCCCTACGAGCAGTACTTC
NA	TRBJ1-1	NA	TRBV15	CATSRFGTKPEAFF	TGTGCCACCAGCAGATTTGGTACTAAACCTGAAGCTTTCTTT
NA	TRBJ2-7	NA	TRBV28	CASSLLAGSEQYF	TGTGCCAGCAGTTTATTGGCAGGGAGCGAGCAGTACTTC